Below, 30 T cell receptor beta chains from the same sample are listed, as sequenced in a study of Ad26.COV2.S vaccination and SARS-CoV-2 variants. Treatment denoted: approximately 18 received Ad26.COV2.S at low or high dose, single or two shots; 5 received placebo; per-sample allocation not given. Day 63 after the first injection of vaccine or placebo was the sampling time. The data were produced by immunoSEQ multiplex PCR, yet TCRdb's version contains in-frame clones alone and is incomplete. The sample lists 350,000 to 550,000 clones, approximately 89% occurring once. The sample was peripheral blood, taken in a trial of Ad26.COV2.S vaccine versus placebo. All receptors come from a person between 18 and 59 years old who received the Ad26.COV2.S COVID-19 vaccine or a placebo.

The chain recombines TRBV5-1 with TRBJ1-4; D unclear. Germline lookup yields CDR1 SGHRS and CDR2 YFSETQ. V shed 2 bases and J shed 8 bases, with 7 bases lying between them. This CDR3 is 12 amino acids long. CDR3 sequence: CASSFGGEKLFF. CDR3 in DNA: TGCGCCAGCAGCTTTGGAGGAGAAAAACTGTTTTTT.

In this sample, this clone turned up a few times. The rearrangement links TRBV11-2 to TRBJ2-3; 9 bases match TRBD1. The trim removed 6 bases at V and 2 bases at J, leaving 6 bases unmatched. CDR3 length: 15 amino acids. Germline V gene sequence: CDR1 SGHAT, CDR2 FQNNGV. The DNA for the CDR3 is TGTGCCAGCAGTTGGACAGGGGCCCTCACAGATACGCAGTATTTT. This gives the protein CASSWTGALTDTQYF.

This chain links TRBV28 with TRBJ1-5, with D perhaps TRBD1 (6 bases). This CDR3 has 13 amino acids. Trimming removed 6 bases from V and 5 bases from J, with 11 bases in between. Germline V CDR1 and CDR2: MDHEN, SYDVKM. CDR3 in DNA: TGTGCCAGCAGAACGGACAGCTATCAGCCCCAGCATTTT. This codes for CASRTDSYQPQHF. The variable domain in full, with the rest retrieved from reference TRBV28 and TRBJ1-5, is DVKVTQSSRYLVKRTGEKVFLECVQDMDHENMFWYRQDPGLGLRLIYFSYDVKMKEKGDIPEGYSVSREKKERFSLILESASTNQTSMYLCASRTDSYQPQHFGDGTRLSIL.

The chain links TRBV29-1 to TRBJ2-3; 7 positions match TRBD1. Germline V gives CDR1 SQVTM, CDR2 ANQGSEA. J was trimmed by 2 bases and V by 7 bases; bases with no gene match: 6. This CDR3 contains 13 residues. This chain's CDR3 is CSAGTVLTDTQYF. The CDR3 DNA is TGCAGCGCCGGGACAGTCCTCACAGATACGCAGTATTTT.

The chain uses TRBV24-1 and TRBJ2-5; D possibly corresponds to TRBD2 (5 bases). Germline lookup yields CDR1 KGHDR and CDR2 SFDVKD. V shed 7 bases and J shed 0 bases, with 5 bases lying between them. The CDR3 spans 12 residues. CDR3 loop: CATSGNQETQYF. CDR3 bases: TGTGCCACCAGCGGGAACCAAGAGACCCAGTACTTC.

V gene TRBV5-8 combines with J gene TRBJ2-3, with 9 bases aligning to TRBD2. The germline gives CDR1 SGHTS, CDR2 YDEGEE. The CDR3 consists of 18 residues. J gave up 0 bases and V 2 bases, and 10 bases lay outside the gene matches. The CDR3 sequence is CASSFISGGFTSTDTQYF. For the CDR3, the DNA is TGTGCCAGCAGCTTTATTAGCGGGGGTTTCACTAGCACAGATACGCAGTATTTT.

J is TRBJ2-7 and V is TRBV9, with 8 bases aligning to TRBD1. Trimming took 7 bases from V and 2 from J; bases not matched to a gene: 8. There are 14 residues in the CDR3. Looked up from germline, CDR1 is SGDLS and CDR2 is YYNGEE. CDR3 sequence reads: CASATGTGAYEQYF. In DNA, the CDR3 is TGTGCCAGCGCAACCGGGACAGGAGCCTACGAGCAGTACTTC. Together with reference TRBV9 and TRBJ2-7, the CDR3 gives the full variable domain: DSGVTQTPKHLITATGQRVTLRCSPRSGDLSVYWYQQSLDQGLQFLIQYYNGEERAKGNILERFSAQQFPDLHSELNLSSLELGDSALYFCASATGTGAYEQYFGPGTRLTVT.

The CDR3 protein is CASSYSRVRGTSRYEQYF. Written as DNA, the CDR3 is TGTGCCAGCAGTTACTCGAGGGTCCGAGGGACTAGCAGGTACGAGCAGTACTTC. This chain joins TRBV6-2 or TRBV6-3 and TRBJ2-7; TRBD2 aligns across 9 bases. The CDR3 spans 18 residues. Trimming took 0 bases from V and 4 from J; bases not matched to a gene: 13. Germline CDR1 and CDR2: MNHEY and SVGEGT.

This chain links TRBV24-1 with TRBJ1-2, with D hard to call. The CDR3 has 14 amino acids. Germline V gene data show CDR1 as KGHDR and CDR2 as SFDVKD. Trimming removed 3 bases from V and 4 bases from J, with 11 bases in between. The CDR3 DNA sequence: TGTGCCACCAGTGATCCCCCGTCCGCCTATGGCTACACCTTC. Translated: CATSDPPSAYGYTF.

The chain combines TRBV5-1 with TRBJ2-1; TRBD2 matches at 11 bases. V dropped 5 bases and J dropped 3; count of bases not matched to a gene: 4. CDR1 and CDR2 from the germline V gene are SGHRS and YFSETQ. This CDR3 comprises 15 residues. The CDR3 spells CASSPTSGGYNEQFF. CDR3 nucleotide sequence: TGCGCCAGCAGTCCTACTAGCGGGGGCTACAATGAGCAGTTCTTC.

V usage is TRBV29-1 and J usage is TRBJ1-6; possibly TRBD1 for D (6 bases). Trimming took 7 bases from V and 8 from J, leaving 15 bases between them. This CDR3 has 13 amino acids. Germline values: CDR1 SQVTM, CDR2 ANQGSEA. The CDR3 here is CSAGGGDDSPLHF. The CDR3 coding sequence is TGCAGCGCCGGAGGGGGGGATGATTCACCCCTCCACTTT.

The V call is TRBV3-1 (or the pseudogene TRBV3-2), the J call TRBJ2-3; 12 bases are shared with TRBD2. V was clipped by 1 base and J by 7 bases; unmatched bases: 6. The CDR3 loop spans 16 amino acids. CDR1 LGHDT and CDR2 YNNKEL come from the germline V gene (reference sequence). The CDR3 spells CASSQVLTSGRNTQYF. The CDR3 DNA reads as TGTGCCAGCAGCCAAGTTTTGACTAGCGGGAGAAATACGCAGTATTTT.

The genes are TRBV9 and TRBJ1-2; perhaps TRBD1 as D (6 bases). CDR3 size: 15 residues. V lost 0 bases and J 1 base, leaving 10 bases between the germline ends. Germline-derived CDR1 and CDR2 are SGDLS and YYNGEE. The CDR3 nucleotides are TGTGCCAGCAGCGTAGCTCTGGGACATAACTATGGCTACACCTTC. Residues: CASSVALGHNYGYTF.

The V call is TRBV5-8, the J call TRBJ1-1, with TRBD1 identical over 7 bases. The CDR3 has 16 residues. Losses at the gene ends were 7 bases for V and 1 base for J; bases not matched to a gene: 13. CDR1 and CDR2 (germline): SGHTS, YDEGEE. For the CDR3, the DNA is TGTGCCAGCCAAGTCGGGAGGGACAGCCGGAACACTGAAGCTTTCTTT. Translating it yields CASQVGRDSRNTEAFF. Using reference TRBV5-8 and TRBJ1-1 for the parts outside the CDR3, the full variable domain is EAGVTQSPTHLIKTRGQQATLRCSPISGHTSVYWYQQALGLGLQFLLWYDEGEERNRGNFPPRFSGRQFPNYSSELNVNALELEDSALYLCASQVGRDSRNTEAFFGQGTRLTVV.

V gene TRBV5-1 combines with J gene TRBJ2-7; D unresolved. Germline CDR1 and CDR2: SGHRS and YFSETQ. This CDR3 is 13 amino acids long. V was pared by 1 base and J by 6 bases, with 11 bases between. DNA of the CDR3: TGCGCCAGCAGCTTGTTCGGGTCGGGCGAGCAGTACTTC. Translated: CASSLFGSGEQYF.

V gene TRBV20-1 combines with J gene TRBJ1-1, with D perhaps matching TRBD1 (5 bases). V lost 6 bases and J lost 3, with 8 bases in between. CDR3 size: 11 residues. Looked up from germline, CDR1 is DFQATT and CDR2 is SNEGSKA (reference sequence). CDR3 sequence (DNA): TGCAGTGCCTTAGGGGACACTGAAGCTTTCTTT. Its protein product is CSALGDTEAFF.

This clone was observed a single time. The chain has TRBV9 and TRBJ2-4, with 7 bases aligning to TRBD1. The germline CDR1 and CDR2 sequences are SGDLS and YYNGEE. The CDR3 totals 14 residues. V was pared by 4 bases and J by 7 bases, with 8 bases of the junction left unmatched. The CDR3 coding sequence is TGTGCCAGCAGCACAGACCGACAGGGTAACATTCAGTACTTC. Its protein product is CASSTDRQGNIQYF.

DNA of the CDR3: TGCGCCAGCAGCTTGGGGGGTGCCAGCACTGAAGCTTTCTTT. This translates into CASSLGGASTEAFF. The chain links TRBV5-1 to TRBJ1-1; D not resolved. The CDR3 runs 14 residues. The V end was cut by 0 bases, the J end by 4 bases, with 10 bases between. The V gene's germline CDR1 is SGHRS and CDR2 YFSETQ.

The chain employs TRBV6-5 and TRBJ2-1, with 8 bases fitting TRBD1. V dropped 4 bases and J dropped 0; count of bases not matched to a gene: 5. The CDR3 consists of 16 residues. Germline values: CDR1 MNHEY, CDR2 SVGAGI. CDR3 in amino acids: CASSSRTGISYNEQFF. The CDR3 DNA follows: TGTGCCAGCAGTTCCCGGACAGGGATCTCCTACAATGAGCAGTTCTTC.

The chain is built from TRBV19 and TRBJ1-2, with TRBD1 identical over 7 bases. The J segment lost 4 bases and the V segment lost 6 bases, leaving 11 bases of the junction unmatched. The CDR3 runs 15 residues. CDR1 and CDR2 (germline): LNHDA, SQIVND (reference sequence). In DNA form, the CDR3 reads TGTGCCAGTAGCGCCCCCCGGGACAGAAGCTATGGCTACACCTTC. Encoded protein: CASSAPRDRSYGYTF. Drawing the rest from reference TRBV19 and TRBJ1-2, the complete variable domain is DGGITQSPKYLFRKEGQNVTLSCEQNLNHDAMYWYRQDPGQGLRLIYYSQIVNDFQKGDIAEGYSVSREKKESFPLTVTSAQKNPTAFYLCASSAPRDRSYGYTFGSGTRLTVV.

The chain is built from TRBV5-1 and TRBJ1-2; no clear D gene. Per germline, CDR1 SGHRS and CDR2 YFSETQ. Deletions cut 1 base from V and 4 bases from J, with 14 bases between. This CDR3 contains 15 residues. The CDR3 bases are TGCGCCAGCAGCTTGAGTACATCCCCTAGCTATGGCTACACCTTC. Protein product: CASSLSTSPSYGYTF.

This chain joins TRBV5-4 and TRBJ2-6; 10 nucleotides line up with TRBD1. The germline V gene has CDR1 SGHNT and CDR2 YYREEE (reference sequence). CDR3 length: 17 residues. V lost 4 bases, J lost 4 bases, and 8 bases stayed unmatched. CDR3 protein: CASSEGQGTTGANVLTF. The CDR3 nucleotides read TGTGCCAGCAGCGAGGGACAGGGGACAACCGGGGCCAACGTCCTGACTTTC. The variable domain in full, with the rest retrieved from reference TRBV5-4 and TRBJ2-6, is ETGVTQSPTHLIKTRGQQVTLRCSSQSGHNTVSWYQQALGQGPQFIFQYYREEENGRGNFPPRFSGLQFPNYSSELNVNALELDDSALYLCASSEGQGTTGANVLTFGAGSRLTVL.

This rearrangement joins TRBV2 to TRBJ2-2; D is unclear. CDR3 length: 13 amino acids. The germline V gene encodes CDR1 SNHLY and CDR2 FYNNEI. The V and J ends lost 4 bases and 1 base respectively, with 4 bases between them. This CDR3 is CASSGVNTGELFF. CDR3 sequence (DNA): TGTGCCAGCAGTGGTGTGAACACCGGGGAGCTGTTTTTT.

The CDR3 DNA follows: TGTGCCAGCAGCTCGTGGACTAGCGGGGTCTACAATGAGCAGTTCTTC. Translating gives CASSSWTSGVYNEQFF. This chain connects TRBV11-1 to TRBJ2-1; 12 nucleotides match TRBD2. The germline V gene has CDR1 SGHAT and CDR2 FQDESV (reference sequence). There are 16 residues in the CDR3. Trimming cost V 4 bases and J 3 bases; bases outside gene matches: 4.

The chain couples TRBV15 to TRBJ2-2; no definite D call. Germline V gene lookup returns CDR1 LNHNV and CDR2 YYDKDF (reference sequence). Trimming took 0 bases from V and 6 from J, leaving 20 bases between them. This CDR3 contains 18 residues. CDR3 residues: CATSRDWATRKTAGELFF. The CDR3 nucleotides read TGTGCCACCAGCAGAGATTGGGCCACTCGGAAGACCGCCGGGGAGCTGTTTTTT.

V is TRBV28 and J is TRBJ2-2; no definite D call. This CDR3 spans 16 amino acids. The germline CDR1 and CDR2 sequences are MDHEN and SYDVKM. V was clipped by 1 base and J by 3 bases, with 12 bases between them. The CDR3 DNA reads TGTGCCAGCAGTTTATCATGGGGAAGGGACACCGGGGAGCTGTTTTTT. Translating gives CASSLSWGRDTGELFF.

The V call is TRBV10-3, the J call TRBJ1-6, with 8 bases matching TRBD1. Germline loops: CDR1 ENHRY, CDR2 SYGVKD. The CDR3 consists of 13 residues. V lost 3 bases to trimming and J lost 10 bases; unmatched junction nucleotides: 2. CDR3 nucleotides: TGTGCCATCAGTGACTCAGGGGGCTCACCCCTCCACTTT. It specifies CAISDSGGSPLHF.

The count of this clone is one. The CDR3 DNA reads TGTGCCAGCAGCCAAGTTCCTCAAGAGACCCAGTACTTC. Amino acid sequence: CASSQVPQETQYF. The chain couples TRBV3-1 (or the pseudogene TRBV3-2) to TRBJ2-5; D is unresolved. V was clipped by 1 base and J by 2 bases, with 5 bases between them. Germline lookup yields CDR1 LGHDT and CDR2 YNNKEL (reference sequence). The CDR3 has 13 residues.

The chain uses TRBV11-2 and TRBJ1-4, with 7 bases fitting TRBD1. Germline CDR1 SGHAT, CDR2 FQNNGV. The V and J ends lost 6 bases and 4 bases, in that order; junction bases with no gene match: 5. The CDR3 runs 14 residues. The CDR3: CASRPTGNNEKLFF. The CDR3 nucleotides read TGTGCCAGCAGGCCGACAGGGAATAATGAAAAACTGTTTTTT.

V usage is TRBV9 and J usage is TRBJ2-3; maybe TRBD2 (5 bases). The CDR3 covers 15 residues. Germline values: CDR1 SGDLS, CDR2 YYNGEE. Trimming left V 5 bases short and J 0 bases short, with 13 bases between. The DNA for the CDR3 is TGTGCCAGCAGTTCCGAGGCGGGCAGCACAGATACGCAGTATTTT. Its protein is CASSSEAGSTDTQYF.